The 11 T cell receptor beta chains in this list originate from one sample, sequenced in a study of chemoradiotherapy in HPV16-positive cancers. Here immunoSEQ multiplex PCR was the method, and the copy in TCRdb shows in-frame clones only, minus some. The sample holds about 35,000 clones, roughly 90% seen once. The source was blood, collected from a patient who underwent chemoradiotherapy. These receptors were taken from a human donor with HPV-associated anogenital cancer.

This sequence joins TRBV7-9 and TRBJ1-2; no firm D call. V lost 6 bases and J lost 8, with 19 bases in between. This CDR3 contains 14 residues. Per the germline V gene, CDR1 is SEHNR and CDR2 is FQNEAQ (reference sequence). The CDR3 sequence: CASRTPGSLGGYTF. DNA for the CDR3: TGTGCCAGCAGGACCCCGGGCAGCCTGGGGGGCTACACCTTC.

The rearrangement uses TRBV6-1 and TRBJ1-5; possible D gene TRBD1, 5 bases. V lost 8 bases and J lost 9, with 17 bases in between. CDR1 is MNHNS, CDR2 SASEGT, per germline. The CDR3 covers 13 residues. In DNA form, the CDR3 reads TGTGCCAGCTTCCGGGGGGGATTGTGGCCCCAGCATTTT. Its protein product is CASFRGGLWPQHF.

This clone was counted a single time. The chain uses TRBV6-1 and TRBJ1-4, with D possibly TRBD1 on 6 matching bases. The germline gives CDR1 MNHNS, CDR2 SASEGT. CDR3 length equals 12 residues. The V and J ends lost 3 bases and 11 bases respectively, with 10 bases between them. The CDR3 protein is CASSDLGQKLFF. The DNA of the CDR3 is TGTGCCAGCAGTGATCTCGGACAGAAACTGTTTTTT.

V is TRBV4-1 and J is TRBJ1-6; maybe TRBD1 (6 bases). Germline-derived CDR1 and CDR2 are MGHRA and YSYEKL. V dropped 3 bases and J dropped 4 bases, with 19 bases sitting between them. The CDR3 loop spans 18 amino acids. The CDR3 sequence is CASSQFRDIRFYNSPLHF. Written as DNA, the CDR3 is TGCGCCAGCAGCCAGTTTCGGGACATACGTTTTTATAATTCACCCCTCCACTTT.

V usage is TRBV4-3 and J usage is TRBJ2-3; 9 bases map to TRBD2. Looked up from germline, CDR1 is LGHNA and CDR2 is YSLEER. This CDR3 has 15 amino acids. The ends lost 3 bases at V and 3 bases at J; junction bases unmatched: 4. As DNA, the CDR3 is TGCGCCAGCAGCCAGGGACTAGCTGGTACAGATACGCAGTATTTT. Encoded protein: CASSQGLAGTDTQYF.

The chain is built from TRBV2 and TRBJ2-7, with 11 nucleotides matching TRBD2. The CDR3 length is 15 residues. Trimming cost V 1 base and J 2 bases; bases outside gene matches: 1. Germline V gene data show CDR1 as SNHLY and CDR2 as FYNNEI. The CDR3 reads CASSEVAGGPYEQYF. The CDR3 DNA follows: TGTGCCAGCAGTGAAGTAGCGGGGGGGCCCTACGAGCAGTACTTC.

This rearrangement joins TRBV9 to TRBJ2-1, with 10 bases matching TRBD2. The V gene end was trimmed by 0 bases and the J gene end by 5 bases; junction bases not matched to a gene: 8. Germline values: CDR1 SGDLS, CDR2 YYNGEE. The CDR3 is made up of 17 amino acids. The DNA for the CDR3 is TGTGCCAGCAGCGTAGAGCGTTGGCTAGCGGGGGACAATGAGCAGTTCTTC. Encoded protein: CASSVERWLAGDNEQFF.

The rearrangement uses TRBV2 and TRBJ1-3; unclear D gene. Germline V gene lookup returns CDR1 SNHLY and CDR2 FYNNEI. The CDR3 totals 13 residues. Trimming removed 1 base from V and 4 bases from J, with 5 bases in between. CDR3 amino acids: CASSEDLGNTIYF. Here the CDR3 DNA reads TGTGCCAGCAGTGAAGATCTCGGAAACACCATATATTTT.

J is TRBJ1-2 and V is TRBV9; 8 bases line up with TRBD1. The CDR3 contains 16 residues. Losses at the gene ends were 5 bases for V and 5 bases for J; bases not matched to a gene: 14. Germline V gene lookup returns CDR1 SGDLS and CDR2 YYNGEE. CDR3 protein: CASSPFPGQVPYGYTF. The CDR3 DNA sequence: TGTGCCAGCAGTCCATTCCCGGGACAGGTCCCTTATGGCTACACCTTC.

This clone is a singleton in its sample. V and J are TRBV7-2 and TRBJ1-2; D is undetermined. The CDR3 length is 16 residues. Germline V CDR1 and CDR2: SGHTA, FQGNSA. Trimming took 3 bases from V and 6 from J, leaving 20 bases between them. In DNA, the CDR3 is TGTGCCAGCAGCTTTCATTACAGCCCCGAACGAAATGGCTACACCTTC. It specifies CASSFHYSPERNGYTF.

This chain uses TRBV11-3 with TRBJ1-6, with D perhaps matching TRBD1 (5 bases). CDR1 is SGHNT, CDR2 YENEEA, per germline. V was shortened by 3 bases and J by 7 bases, with 13 bases between the two germline ends. This CDR3 is built from 15 residues. CDR3 DNA sequence: TGTGCCAGCAGCTTTTGGGGGGGAATAAATTCACCCCTCCACTTT. Protein sequence: CASSFWGGINSPLHF.